This entry lists 7 T cell receptor beta chains sequenced from one sample in a study of T cell responses to AZD1222 COVID-19 vaccine. Generated by immunoSEQ multiplex PCR, the TCRdb table keeps only in-frame clones and is missing some. Among approximately 50,000 clones listed, approximately 80% were seen once. The source material was peripheral blood, sampled 28 days after the second AZD1222 dose. These receptors were taken from an adult who received the AZD1222 COVID-19 vaccine.

The chain joins TRBV13 to TRBJ2-2; D unresolved. The CDR3 covers 12 residues. CDR1 is PRHDT and CDR2 is FYEKMQ in the germline V gene (reference sequence). V was shortened by 5 bases and J by 4 bases, with 5 bases between the two germline ends. CDR3 in DNA: TGTGCCAGCAGCATTACCACCGGGGAGCTGTTTTTT. Protein product: CASSITTGELFF.

The V and J genes are TRBV28 and TRBJ1-1; D gene ambiguous. The V gene's germline CDR1 is MDHEN and CDR2 SYDVKM. V was trimmed by 3 bases and J by 6 bases, leaving 14 bases between them. This CDR3 has 14 amino acids. In nucleotides, the CDR3 is TGTGCCAGCAGTTTCCCCGCCTTGAGGGCTGAAGCTTTCTTT. Its translation: CASSFPALRAEAFF.

The chain joins TRBV28 to TRBJ1-5; no clear D. The germline CDR1 and CDR2 sequences are MDHEN and SYDVKM. The length of the CDR3 is 13 residues. The V gene lost 6 bases and the J gene lost 4 bases, with 10 bases spanning the gap. Written as DNA, the CDR3 is TGTGCCAGCAGAACGGGTGGGAATCAGCCCCAGCATTTT. This gives the protein CASRTGGNQPQHF.

The chain is built from TRBV28 and TRBJ2-7; D ambiguous. Germline V lookup: CDR1 MDHEN, CDR2 SYDVKM. V dropped 6 bases and J dropped 3 bases, with 21 bases sitting between them. The CDR3 spans 16 residues. The CDR3 DNA sequence: TGTGCCAGCAGCACCACCGGGTCTCGAAGGGTCTACGAGCAGTACGTC. This codes for CASSTTGSRRVYEQYV.

This clone was seen only once. V and J are TRBV19 and TRBJ1-1; no clear D. CDR1 and CDR2 (germline): LNHDA, SQIVND (reference sequence). Deletions cut 2 bases from V and 0 bases from J, with 4 bases between. The CDR3 covers 13 residues. CDR3 nucleotide sequence: TGTGCCAGTAGTATAATGATGAACACTGAAGCTTTCTTT. Its protein product is CASSIMMNTEAFF.

J is TRBJ2-7 and V is TRBV6-5, with 7 bases that match TRBD1. V lost 8 bases, J lost 1 base, and 2 bases stayed unmatched. The CDR3 contains 12 residues. CDR1 is MNHEY, CDR2 SVGAGI, per germline. The CDR3 spells CASRTGSYEQYV. The CDR3, as DNA: TGTGCCAGCCGGACAGGTTCCTACGAGCAGTACGTC.

This chain uses TRBV5-1 with TRBJ2-1, with 9 bases fitting TRBD2. V was pared by 3 bases and J by 4 bases, with 2 bases of the junction left unmatched. This CDR3 comprises 14 residues. The germline CDR1 and CDR2 sequences are SGHRS and YFSETQ. CDR3 region: CASSSGLAYNEQFF. CDR3 DNA sequence: TGCGCCAGCAGCTCGGGACTAGCATACAATGAGCAGTTCTTC.